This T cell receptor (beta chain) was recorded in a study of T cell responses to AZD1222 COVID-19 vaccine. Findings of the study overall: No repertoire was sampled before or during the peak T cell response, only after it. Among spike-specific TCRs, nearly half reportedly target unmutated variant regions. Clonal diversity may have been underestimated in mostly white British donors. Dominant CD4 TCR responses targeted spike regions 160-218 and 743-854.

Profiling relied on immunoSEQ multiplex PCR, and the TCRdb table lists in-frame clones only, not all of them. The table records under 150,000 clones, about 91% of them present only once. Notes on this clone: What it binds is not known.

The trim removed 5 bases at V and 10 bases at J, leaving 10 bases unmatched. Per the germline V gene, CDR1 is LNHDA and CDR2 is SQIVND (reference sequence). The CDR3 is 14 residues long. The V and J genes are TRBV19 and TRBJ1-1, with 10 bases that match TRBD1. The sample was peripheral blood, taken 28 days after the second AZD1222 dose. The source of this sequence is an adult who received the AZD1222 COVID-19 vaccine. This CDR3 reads CASSAMDRDRGAFF. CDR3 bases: TGTGCCAGTAGTGCAATGGACCGGGACAGGGGAGCTTTCTTT.